This TCR beta chain emerged from a study of cytomegalovirus exposure and HLA in healthy donors. General study findings and limits: The analysis excluded some indistinguishable V segments, including TRBV6-2 and TRBV6-3. Later analysis suggested links between common viral pathogens and several top significant clusters.

The length of the CDR3 is 16 residues. V was clipped by 5 bases and J by 5 bases; unmatched bases: 6. CDR1 SGHTA and CDR2 FQGTGA come from the germline V gene. Turning to this clone: The antigen is undetermined.

This PCR relied on a set of 60 Vbeta primers and 13 Jbeta primers. Libraries were prepared by immunoSEQ multiplex PCR; TCRdb keeps only in-frame clonotypes and omits some of them. The sample holds 90,000 to 130,000 clones; approximately 80% are singletons and the top ten take about 6.8%. The receptor was isolated from a man under 40 in good health and CMV-seropositive. The genes are TRBV7-3 and TRBJ2-2; 12 bases agree with TRBD2. The sample was PBMCs. The CDR3 sequence is CASSASGGAQTGELFF. The CDR3, as DNA: TGTGCCAGCAGCGCTAGCGGGGGGGCCCAGACCGGGGAGCTGTTTTTT.